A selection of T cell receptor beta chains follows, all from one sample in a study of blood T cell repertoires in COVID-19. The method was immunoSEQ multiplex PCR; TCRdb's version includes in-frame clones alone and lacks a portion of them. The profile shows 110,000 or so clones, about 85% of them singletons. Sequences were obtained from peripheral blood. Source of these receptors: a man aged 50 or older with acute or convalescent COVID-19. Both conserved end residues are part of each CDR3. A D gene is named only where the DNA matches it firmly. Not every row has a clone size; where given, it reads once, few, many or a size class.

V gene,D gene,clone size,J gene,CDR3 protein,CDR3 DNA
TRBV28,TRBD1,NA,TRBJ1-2,CASSLQRGLGYTF,TGTGCCAGCAGCCTCCAGAGGGGGCTTGGCTACACCTTC
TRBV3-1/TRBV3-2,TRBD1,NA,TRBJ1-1,CASSQATGGNTEAFF,TGTGCCAGCAGCCAAGCGACAGGGGGGAACACTGAAGCTTTCTTT
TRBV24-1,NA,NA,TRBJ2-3,CATSSGETYTDTQYF,TGTGCCACCAGTTCCGGGGAAACGTACACAGATACGCAGTATTTT
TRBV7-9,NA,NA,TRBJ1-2,CASSVQGGYGYTF,TGTGCCAGCAGCGTACAGGGCGGCTATGGCTACACCTTC
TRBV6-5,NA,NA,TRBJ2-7,CASTDRLNEQYF,TGTGCCAGCACGGACAGATTAAACGAGCAGTACTTC
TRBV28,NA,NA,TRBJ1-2,CAFDGGGAGYTF,TGTGCCTTCGATGGGGGAGGGGCAGGCTACACCTTC
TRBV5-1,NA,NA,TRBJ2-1,CASSSGASDEQFF,TGCGCCAGCAGCTCAGGGGCGAGTGATGAGCAGTTCTTC
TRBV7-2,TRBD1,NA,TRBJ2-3,CASTSGQFTDTQYF,TGTGCCAGCACATCGGGACAGTTCACAGATACGCAGTATTTT
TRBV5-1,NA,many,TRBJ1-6,CASSLDPQGGSPLHF,TGCGCCAGCAGCTTGGATCCCCAGGGCGGTTCACCCCTCCACTTT
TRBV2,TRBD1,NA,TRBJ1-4,CASSEDRGPLGKLFF,TGTGCCAGCAGTGAAGACAGGGGGCCCTTGGGCAAACTGTTTTTT
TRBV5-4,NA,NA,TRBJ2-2,CASSLRQDGAGELFF,TGTGCCAGCAGCCTTCGACAGGACGGGGCCGGGGAGCTGTTTTTT
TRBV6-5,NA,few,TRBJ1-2,CASITSTIRGYTF,TGTGCCAGCATTACCTCGACAATCCGGGGCTACACCTTC